The clone carrying this T cell receptor beta chain was counted a few times. The antigen is undetermined. Using its own MiXCR run on the RT-PCR reads, TCRdb lists one record per CDR3 protein. In the table there are about 780,000 distinct CDR3 sequences, about 18% of which are singletons. The entry originates in a study of response to subunit inactivated influenza vaccine. The study's findings and limits: After each seasonal influenza vaccination, few new T cells are recruited, the authors suggested.

Germline CDR1 is LGHNA and CDR2 is YSLEER. Trimming took 1 base from V and 0 from J, leaving 13 bases between them. The CDR3 has 18 amino acids. This specimen consisted of PBMCs from blood, obtained about 5 days after vaccination. The gene calls are TRBV4-3 and TRBJ2-6; D might be TRBD2 (7 bases). This receptor was identified in a man in his fifties who received an inactivated influenza vaccine. This CDR3 reads CASSQGIRGGSGANVLTF. The CDR3 DNA is TGCGCCAGCAGCCAAGGTATTAGGGGGGGCTCTGGGGCCAACGTCCTGACTTTC.